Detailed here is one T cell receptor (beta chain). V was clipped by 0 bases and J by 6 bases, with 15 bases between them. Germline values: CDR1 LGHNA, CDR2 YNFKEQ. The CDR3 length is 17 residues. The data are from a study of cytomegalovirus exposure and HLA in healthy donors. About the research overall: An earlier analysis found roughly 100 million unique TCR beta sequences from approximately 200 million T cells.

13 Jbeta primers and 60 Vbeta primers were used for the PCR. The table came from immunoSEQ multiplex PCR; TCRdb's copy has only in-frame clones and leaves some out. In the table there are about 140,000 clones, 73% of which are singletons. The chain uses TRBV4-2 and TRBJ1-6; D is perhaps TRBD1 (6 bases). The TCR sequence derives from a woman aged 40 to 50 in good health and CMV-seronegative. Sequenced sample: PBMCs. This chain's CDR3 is CASSQDGQQSFNSPLHF. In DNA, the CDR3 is TGTGCCAGCAGCCAAGATGGACAGCAGTCTTTTAATTCACCCCTCCACTTT.